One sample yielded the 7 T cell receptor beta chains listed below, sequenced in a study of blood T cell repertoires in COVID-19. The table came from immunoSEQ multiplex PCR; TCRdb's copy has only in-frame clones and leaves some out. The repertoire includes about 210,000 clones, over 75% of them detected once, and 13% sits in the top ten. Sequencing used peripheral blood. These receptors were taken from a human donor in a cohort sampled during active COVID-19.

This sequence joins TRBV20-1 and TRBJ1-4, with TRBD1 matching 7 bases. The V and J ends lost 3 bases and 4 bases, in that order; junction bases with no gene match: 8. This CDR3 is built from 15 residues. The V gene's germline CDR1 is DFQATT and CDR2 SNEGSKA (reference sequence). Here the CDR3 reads CSASRQGWFNEKLFF. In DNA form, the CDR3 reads TGCAGTGCTAGTCGACAGGGATGGTTTAATGAAAAACTGTTTTTT.

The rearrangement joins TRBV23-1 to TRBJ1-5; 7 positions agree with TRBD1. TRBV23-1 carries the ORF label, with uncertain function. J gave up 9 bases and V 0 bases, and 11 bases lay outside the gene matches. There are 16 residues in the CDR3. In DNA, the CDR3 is TGCGCCAGCAGTCAATCCCACCGGACAGGATACTGGCCCCAGCATTTT. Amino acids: CASSQSHRTGYWPQHF.

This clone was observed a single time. This chain's CDR3 is CATSDPTGIGQPQHF. CDR3 sequence (DNA): TGTGCCACCAGTGATCCGACAGGGATTGGGCAGCCCCAGCATTTT. This chain uses TRBV24-1 with TRBJ1-5; 7 nucleotides match TRBD1. The CDR3 is 15 amino acids. With 3 bases clipped from V and 7 bases from J, the junction kept 8 bases outside the gene matches. Per the germline V gene, CDR1 is KGHDR and CDR2 is SFDVKD.

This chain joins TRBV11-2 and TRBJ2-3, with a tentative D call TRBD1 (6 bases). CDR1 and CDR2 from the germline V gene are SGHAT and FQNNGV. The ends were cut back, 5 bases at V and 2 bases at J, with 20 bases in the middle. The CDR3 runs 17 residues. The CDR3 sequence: CASSPGWDTWTTDTQYF. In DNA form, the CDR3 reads TGTGCCAGCAGCCCGGGGTGGGACACCTGGACCACAGATACGCAGTATTTT.

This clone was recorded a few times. CDR3 in DNA: TGTGCCAGCAGCGTATCGGGCGGGGAGCTGTTTTTT. The encoded protein is CASSVSGGELFF. The chain joins TRBV9 to TRBJ2-2; D not certain. With 1 base removed from V and 7 bases from J, the gap between germline ends came to 5 bases. Germline CDR1 reads SGDLS; CDR2 reads YYNGEE. The CDR3 consists of 12 residues.

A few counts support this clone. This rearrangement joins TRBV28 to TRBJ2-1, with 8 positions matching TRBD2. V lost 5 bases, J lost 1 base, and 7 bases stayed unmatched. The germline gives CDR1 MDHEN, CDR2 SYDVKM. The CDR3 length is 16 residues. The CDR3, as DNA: TGTGCCAGCAGTCTTACTAGCGGTGGATCCTACAATGAGCAGTTCTTC. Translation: CASSLTSGGSYNEQFF.

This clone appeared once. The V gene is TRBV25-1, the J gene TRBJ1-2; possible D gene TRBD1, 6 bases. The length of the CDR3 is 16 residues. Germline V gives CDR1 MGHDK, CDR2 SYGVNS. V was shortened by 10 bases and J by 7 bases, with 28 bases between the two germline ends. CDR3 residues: CAIFGQLLTMLAGYTF. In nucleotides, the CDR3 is TGTGCCATTTTCGGACAGTTGTTGACAATGTTGGCTGGCTACACCTTC.